The 25 T cell receptor beta chains in this list originate from one sample, sequenced in a study of OX40 agonist ivuxolimab in advanced cancers. Assay used: immunoSEQ multiplex PCR; TCRdb lists only in-frame clones, some missing. The sample records tens of thousands of clones, under 90% being singletons. This specimen was CD4+ or CD8+ T cells sorted from blood, taken in a trial of the OX40 agonist ivuxolimab. The receptors shown here come from an adult with an advanced solid tumor such as melanoma, head and neck, liver or kidney cancer.

The chain couples TRBV29-1 to TRBJ2-7, with D hard to call. The CDR3 length is 14 residues. Germline V lookup: CDR1 SQVTM, CDR2 ANQGSEA. The V gene lost 3 bases and the J gene lost 0 bases, with 12 bases spanning the gap. CDR3 residues: CSVELSLSSYEQYF. Written as DNA, the CDR3 is TGCAGCGTTGAGTTAAGTCTAAGCTCCTACGAGCAGTACTTC.

The V gene is TRBV11-2, the J gene TRBJ2-1; D perhaps matches TRBD1 (6 bases). Germline V CDR1 and CDR2: SGHAT, FQNNGV. This CDR3 has 17 residues. V shed 5 bases and J shed 6 bases, with 23 bases lying between them. CDR3 residues: CASSPRTVLGSGNEQFF. CDR3 nucleotide sequence: TGTGCCAGCAGCCCGCGGACAGTTCTAGGGTCAGGCAATGAGCAGTTCTTC.

A word on this clone: Mismatch with germline at one junction end may stem from a read error. The chain couples TRBV5-1 to TRBJ1-4; D is undetermined. The V gene's germline CDR1 is SGHRS and CDR2 YFSETQ. CDR3 size: 13 residues. CDR3 sequence: CASSLVFNENLFF. CDR3 coding DNA: TGCGCCAGCAGCCTGGTCTTTAATGAAAATCTGTTTTTT.

The chain carries TRBV7-2 and TRBJ2-3; 15 bases are a match to TRBD2. With 5 bases clipped from V and 5 bases from J, the junction kept 8 bases outside the gene matches. CDR3 size: 17 residues. CDR1 is SGHTA and CDR2 is FQGNSA in the germline V gene. CDR3 protein: CASSRTGLAGGLDTQYF. The CDR3 bases are TGTGCCAGCAGCCGAACGGGACTAGCGGGAGGTCTAGATACGCAGTATTTT.

J is TRBJ2-3 and V is TRBV15; 11 bases line up with TRBD2. J was trimmed by 8 bases and V by 5 bases; bases with no gene match: 9. CDR1 is LNHNV and CDR2 is YYDKDF in the germline V gene (reference sequence). The CDR3 has 15 residues. The CDR3 sequence: CATSSPGTSGTTQYF. The CDR3, as DNA: TGTGCCACCAGCTCTCCCGGGACTAGCGGTACTACGCAGTATTTT.

The chain combines TRBV27 with TRBJ1-5; the D gene is possibly TRBD1 (6 bases). V was trimmed by 8 bases and J by 7 bases, leaving 12 bases between them. The CDR3 extends over 12 amino acids. CDR1 is MNHEY, CDR2 SMNVEV, per germline (reference sequence). As DNA, the CDR3 is TGTGCCAGCTCGACAGGTAAGCAGCCCCAGCATTTT. Translating gives CASSTGKQPQHF.

This clone is a singleton in its sample. The rearrangement joins TRBV30 to TRBJ2-3, with a tentative D call TRBD2 (5 bases). The CDR3 is 14 amino acids. Between the trimmed V and J ends, which lost 4 bases and 3 bases, there was a span of 14 bases. Germline CDR1 and CDR2: GTSNPN and SVGIG (reference sequence). Written as DNA, the CDR3 is TGTGCCTGGAAGCGGAACTTTGGGACAGATACGCAGTATTTT. Amino acids: CAWKRNFGTDTQYF.

This chain joins TRBV9 and TRBJ2-3; the D gene is possibly TRBD2 (5 bases). Per germline, CDR1 SGDLS and CDR2 YYNGEE. The CDR3 is made up of 16 amino acids. V lost 0 bases, J lost 4 bases, and 15 bases lay in between. The CDR3 reads CASSVAEGVVSDTQYF. DNA for the CDR3: TGTGCCAGCAGCGTAGCTGAGGGAGTGGTTTCAGATACGCAGTATTTT.

J is TRBJ2-3 and V is TRBV10-3, with D unclear. Germline V CDR1 and CDR2: ENHRY, SYGVKD. The V and J ends lost 4 bases and 2 bases respectively, with 13 bases between them. The CDR3 has 15 residues. This CDR3 is CAISVGGVPTDTQYF. The CDR3 nucleotides are TGTGCCATCAGTGTAGGTGGGGTCCCCACAGATACGCAGTATTTT.

The chain has TRBV28 and TRBJ2-1; a possible D gene is TRBD1 (6 bases). Trimming took 5 bases from V and 9 from J, leaving 14 bases between them. CDR1 is MDHEN, CDR2 SYDVKM, per germline. The CDR3 spans 13 residues. CDR3 nucleotide sequence: TGTGCCAGCAGTACTAGGGGGATTTCTGAGCAGTTCTTC. Translation: CASSTRGISEQFF.

The CDR3 loop reads CASSLAEGAGTSYEQYF. The CDR3 region has the DNA TGTGCCAGCAGCTTAGCTGAGGGGGCGGGAACCTCCTACGAGCAGTACTTC. This chain connects TRBV7-2 to TRBJ2-7; tentatively, D is TRBD1 (7 bases). V lost 0 bases and J lost 0, with 15 bases in between. CDR3 length: 17 amino acids. In germline, CDR1 is SGHTA, CDR2 FQGNSA.

This rearrangement joins TRBV6-6 to TRBJ2-2; TRBD2 agrees at 12 bases. The CDR3 spans 16 residues. In germline, CDR1 is MNHNY, CDR2 SVGAGI (reference sequence). V lost 5 bases to trimming and J lost 3 bases; unmatched junction nucleotides: 4. CDR3 protein: CASSPWTSGDTGELFF. The CDR3 coding sequence is TGTGCCAGCAGTCCCTGGACTAGCGGGGACACCGGGGAGCTGTTTTTT.

J is TRBJ2-7 and V is TRBV5-1; D might be TRBD2 (5 bases). CDR1 and CDR2 from the germline V gene are SGHRS and YFSETQ. The germline V and J ends were trimmed by 1 base and 3 bases, with 14 bases remaining between them. This CDR3 comprises 15 residues. The CDR3 region has the DNA TGCGCCAGCAGCTTGCAAGAACCGCGGGTCTACGAGCAGTACTTC. Translation: CASSLQEPRVYEQYF.

The rearrangement links TRBV7-8 to TRBJ1-5; 7 nucleotides align to TRBD1. This CDR3 is built from 16 residues. The germline gives CDR1 SGHVS, CDR2 FQNEAQ. After removal of 5 bases from V and 1 base from J, the junction contained 8 bases not matched to a gene. CDR3 nucleotides: TGTGCCAGCAGCCTAACAGGGGTTGCGAGCAATCAGCCCCAGCATTTT. Its translation: CASSLTGVASNQPQHF. The variable domain in full, with the rest retrieved from reference TRBV7-8 and TRBJ1-5, is GAGVSQSPRYKVAKRGQDVALRCDPISGHVSLFWYQQALGQGPEFLTYFQNEAQLDKSGLPSDRFFAERPEGSVSTLKIQRTQQEDSAVYLCASSLTGVASNQPQHFGDGTRLSIL.

This chain uses TRBV28 with TRBJ2-7, with D maybe TRBD1 (6 bases). V lost 8 bases and J 3 bases, leaving 14 bases between the germline ends. In germline, CDR1 is MDHEN, CDR2 SYDVKM. The CDR3 contains 13 residues. The chain's CDR3 is CASRTGNGYEQYF. CDR3 in DNA: TGTGCCAGCCGTACAGGGAACGGCTACGAGCAGTACTTC.

The rearrangement links TRBV5-1 to TRBJ2-2, with TRBD2 as a possible D gene (5 bases). Germline CDR1 is SGHRS and CDR2 is YFSETQ. CDR3 length: 13 amino acids. With 10 bases removed from V and 2 bases from J, the gap between germline ends came to 12 bases. DNA of the CDR3: TGCGCCTCGAAAGCGGATAACACCGGGGAGCTGTTTTTT. This sequence encodes CASKADNTGELFF.

This chain joins TRBV6-6 and TRBJ2-4; 9 bases are shared with TRBD1. Per germline, CDR1 MNHNY and CDR2 SVGAGI (reference sequence). The CDR3 covers 14 residues. With 2 bases clipped from V and 9 bases from J, the junction kept 5 bases outside the gene matches. The CDR3 protein is CASSYGQGMGIQYF. For the CDR3, the DNA is TGTGCCAGCAGTTACGGACAGGGGATGGGCATTCAGTACTTC.

Only a few counts were recorded for this clone. V gene TRBV9 combines with J gene TRBJ2-7; D call uncertain. CDR3 length: 10 amino acids. CDR1 is SGDLS, CDR2 YYNGEE, per germline. V dropped 2 bases and J dropped 3 bases, with 0 bases sitting between them. CDR3 in amino acids: CASSVYEQYF. In DNA, the CDR3 is TGTGCCAGCAGCGTCTACGAGCAGTACTTC.

V usage is TRBV28 and J usage is TRBJ1-5; D possibly corresponds to TRBD1 (5 bases). Germline CDR1 and CDR2: MDHEN and SYDVKM. Trimming cost V 7 bases and J 2 bases, with 15 bases left between them. The CDR3 sequence is 15 residues long. DNA of the CDR3: TGTGCCAGCACCCCGACCGGGGGTGGCAATCAGCCCCAGCATTTT. Residues: CASTPTGGGNQPQHF.

The chain employs TRBV28 and TRBJ2-7, with 7 bases lining up with TRBD1. V dropped 3 bases and J dropped 2; count of bases not matched to a gene: 4. Germline values: CDR1 MDHEN, CDR2 SYDVKM. The CDR3 has 14 residues. The CDR3 here is CASSFRTGAYEQYF. The CDR3, as DNA: TGTGCCAGCAGTTTCCGGACAGGTGCCTACGAGCAGTACTTC. Variable domain in full (rest from reference TRBV28 and TRBJ2-7): DVKVTQSSRYLVKRTGEKVFLECVQDMDHENMFWYRQDPGLGLRLIYFSYDVKMKEKGDIPEGYSVSREKKERFSLILESASTNQTSMYLCASSFRTGAYEQYFGPGTRLTVT.

V usage is TRBV10-2 and J usage is TRBJ2-7, with D perhaps TRBD1 (7 bases). The germline gives CDR1 WSHSY, CDR2 SAAADI. The length of the CDR3 is 15 residues. V shed 6 bases and J shed 0 bases, with 15 bases lying between them. The CDR3 sequence is CASREGQSNSYEQYF. Written as DNA, the CDR3 is TGCGCCAGCAGGGAGGGACAGTCAAACTCCTACGAGCAGTACTTC.

V is TRBV2 and J is TRBJ2-7; D is unresolved. Germline V gives CDR1 SNHLY, CDR2 FYNNEI. V was trimmed by 0 bases and J by 7 bases, leaving 7 bases between them. This CDR3 is built from 12 residues. CDR3 in DNA: TGTGCCAGCAGTGAAGCGCGAAGGGAGCAGTACTTC. This codes for CASSEARREQYF.

The chain uses TRBV6-1 and TRBJ2-1; D could derive from TRBD1 or TRBD2 (5 bases each). This CDR3 spans 15 amino acids. From germline, CDR1 is MNHNS and CDR2 SASEGT. The V end was cut by 6 bases, the J end by 5 bases, with 17 bases between. This chain's CDR3 is CASRKAFGADNEQFF. Written as DNA, the CDR3 is TGTGCCAGCAGAAAGGCCTTCGGGGCTGACAATGAGCAGTTCTTC.

Concerning this clone itself: Just one base apart from a much larger clone, this may be a read error. The chain recombines TRBV28 with TRBJ2-7, with TRBD2 matching over 11 bases. The germline V gene encodes CDR1 MDHEN and CDR2 SYDVKM. The CDR3 consists of 14 residues. The CDR3 DNA follows: TGTGCCGGCAGTTTAGGACTAGCGGGCTACGAGCAGTACTTC. Translating gives CAGSLGLAGYEQYF.

The table lists this clone with a few counts. For the CDR3, the DNA is TGTGCCAGCAGCGAGGGGGCAGGGATTTTCACTGAAGCTTTCTTT. It specifies CASSEGAGIFTEAFF. The chain recombines TRBV11-2 with TRBJ1-1; 7 nucleotides line up with TRBD1. The CDR3 totals 15 residues. V dropped 5 bases and J dropped 4; count of bases not matched to a gene: 10. The germline CDR1 and CDR2 sequences are SGHAT and FQNNGV.